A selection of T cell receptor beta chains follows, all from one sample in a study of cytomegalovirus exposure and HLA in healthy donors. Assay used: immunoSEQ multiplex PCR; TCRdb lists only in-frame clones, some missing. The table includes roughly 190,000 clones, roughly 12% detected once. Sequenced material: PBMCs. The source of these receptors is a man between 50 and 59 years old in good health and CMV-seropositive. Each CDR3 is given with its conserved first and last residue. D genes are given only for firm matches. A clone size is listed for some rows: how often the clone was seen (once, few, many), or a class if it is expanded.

CDR3nt: TGTGCCAGCAGCGTAAGGGACAGTCCTTGGGACACTGAAGCTTTCTTT
CDR3aa: CASSVRDSPWDTEAFF
j_gene: TRBJ1-1
v_gene: TRBV9
abundance: -
d_gene: TRBD1

CDR3nt: TGTGCCAGCACCAGACAGGGAACCCTCTACGAGCAGTACTTC
CDR3aa: CASTRQGTLYEQYF
j_gene: TRBJ2-7
v_gene: TRBV25-1
abundance: -
d_gene: TRBD1

CDR3nt: TGTGCCAGCAGCGGAGGGAGCAGCGGGGTCACAGATACGCAGTATTTT
CDR3aa: CASSGGSSGVTDTQYF
j_gene: TRBJ2-3
v_gene: TRBV9
abundance: -
d_gene: TRBD2

CDR3nt: TGTGCCAGCAGCCTTTCTCAGGGGATCGGTAATTCACCCCTCCACTTT
CDR3aa: CASSLSQGIGNSPLHF
j_gene: TRBJ1-6
v_gene: TRBV5-4
abundance: -
d_gene: -

CDR3nt: TGTGCCAGCAGCCCCGTCCGGGACAGGGGGTTCGACGTTGAAGCTTTCTTT
CDR3aa: CASSPVRDRGFDVEAFF
j_gene: TRBJ1-1
v_gene: TRBV14
abundance: -
d_gene: TRBD1

CDR3nt: TGTGCCAGCAGAAACTTTCCCAAGACCCAGTACTTC
CDR3aa: CASRNFPKTQYF
j_gene: TRBJ2-5
v_gene: TRBV28
abundance: few
d_gene: -

CDR3nt: TGTGCCAGCAGCGGAACGACAGGGAGGACTGAAGCTTTCTTT
CDR3aa: CASSGTTGRTEAFF
j_gene: TRBJ1-1
v_gene: TRBV5-6
abundance: few
d_gene: TRBD1

CDR3nt: TGTGCCAGCAGTTACGACAGGGCACAAGAGACCCAGTACTTC
CDR3aa: CASSYDRAQETQYF
j_gene: TRBJ2-5
v_gene: TRBV6-6
abundance: -
d_gene: TRBD1

CDR3nt: TGTGCCAGCAGCGCTAGCCGGGACAGTCGAGTATATGGGAACACTGAAGCTTTCTTT
CDR3aa: CASSASRDSRVYGNTEAFF
j_gene: TRBJ1-1
v_gene: TRBV11-3
abundance: -
d_gene: TRBD1

CDR3nt: TGTGCCAGCAGCCCCGGGACAGTCATCAATGAGCAGTTCTTC
CDR3aa: CASSPGTVINEQFF
j_gene: TRBJ2-1
v_gene: TRBV6-6
abundance: few
d_gene: TRBD1

CDR3nt: TGTGCCAGTAGTACGGGGACAAGAAATCAGCCCCAGCATTTT
CDR3aa: CASSTGTRNQPQHF
j_gene: TRBJ1-5
v_gene: TRBV19
abundance: -
d_gene: -

CDR3nt: TGTGCCAGCAGCTTAGAACTAGCGGGGACAGATACGCAGTATTTT
CDR3aa: CASSLELAGTDTQYF
j_gene: TRBJ2-3
v_gene: TRBV11-3
abundance: few
d_gene: TRBD2

CDR3nt: TGCGCCAGCAGCCAGAGATCTGGACAGGGCTGGGGAGGCTACACCTTC
CDR3aa: CASSQRSGQGWGGYTF
j_gene: TRBJ1-2
v_gene: TRBV4-3
abundance: -
d_gene: TRBD1

CDR3nt: TGTGCCAGCAGTTTATCAGGCAGGGGATACGAGCAGTACTTC
CDR3aa: CASSLSGRGYEQYF
j_gene: TRBJ2-7
v_gene: TRBV27
abundance: -
d_gene: -

CDR3nt: TGCGCCAGCAGCTCGTCCCGGACTTTCCAAGAGACCCAGTACTTC
CDR3aa: CASSSSRTFQETQYF
j_gene: TRBJ2-5
v_gene: TRBV5-1
abundance: -
d_gene: -

CDR3nt: TGTGCCAGTAGTATATGGACAGCTTATAGCAATCAGCCCCAGCATTTT
CDR3aa: CASSIWTAYSNQPQHF
j_gene: TRBJ1-5
v_gene: TRBV19
abundance: few
d_gene: -

CDR3nt: TGTGCCACCAGCAGGGAGGATAGGGTGAAGACCCGAGATCAGCCCCAGCATTTT
CDR3aa: CATSREDRVKTRDQPQHF
j_gene: TRBJ1-5
v_gene: TRBV15
abundance: -
d_gene: -

CDR3nt: TGCGCCAGCGGGGGAGGGGCCCCCCACAATGAGCAGTTCTTC
CDR3aa: CASGGGAPHNEQFF
j_gene: TRBJ2-1
v_gene: TRBV5-1
abundance: -
d_gene: TRBD2

CDR3nt: TGTGCCAGCAGCTTAGGAACGGGACTAGCGGGGGGCGGGGAGACCCAGTACTTC
CDR3aa: CASSLGTGLAGGGETQYF
j_gene: TRBJ2-5
v_gene: TRBV11-2
abundance: -
d_gene: TRBD2

CDR3nt: TGTGCCAGCAGTCGACTCAACACCGGGGAGCTGTTTTTT
CDR3aa: CASSRLNTGELFF
j_gene: TRBJ2-2
v_gene: TRBV2
abundance: -
d_gene: -

CDR3nt: TGTGCCAGCAGCCCAGGAGGGCTGGATACGCAGTATTTT
CDR3aa: CASSPGGLDTQYF
j_gene: TRBJ2-3
v_gene: TRBV11-2
abundance: -
d_gene: -

CDR3nt: TGCGCCAGCAGCTACAGACGTGACTACGAGCAGTACTTC
CDR3aa: CASSYRRDYEQYF
j_gene: TRBJ2-7
v_gene: TRBV4-1
abundance: few
d_gene: -

CDR3nt: TGTGCCAGCAGCTTAGCCGGCAGGGGAAGCTCCTATAATTCACCCCTCCACTTT
CDR3aa: CASSLAGRGSSYNSPLHF
j_gene: TRBJ1-6
v_gene: TRBV7-2
abundance: -
d_gene: -

CDR3nt: TGTGCCAGCAGTGTCATCGGGGGGGCCGGCGAGACCCAGTACTTC
CDR3aa: CASSVIGGAGETQYF
j_gene: TRBJ2-5
v_gene: TRBV2
abundance: -
d_gene: TRBD2

CDR3nt: TGTGCCAGCAGCCGCCAGGGAAGCGCTCAGCCCCAGCATTTT
CDR3aa: CASSRQGSAQPQHF
j_gene: TRBJ1-5
v_gene: TRBV5-4
abundance: few
d_gene: -

CDR3nt: TGTGCCAGCAGCTTCCAAATTGGCGGGGCCCGGCCTGGCTACACCTTC
CDR3aa: CASSFQIGGARPGYTF
j_gene: TRBJ1-2
v_gene: TRBV7-8
abundance: -
d_gene: -

CDR3nt: TGTGCCAGCAGCCAAGAGGACAGCCGCAATCAGCCCCAGCATTTT
CDR3aa: CASSQEDSRNQPQHF
j_gene: TRBJ1-5
v_gene: TRBV4-2
abundance: -
d_gene: -